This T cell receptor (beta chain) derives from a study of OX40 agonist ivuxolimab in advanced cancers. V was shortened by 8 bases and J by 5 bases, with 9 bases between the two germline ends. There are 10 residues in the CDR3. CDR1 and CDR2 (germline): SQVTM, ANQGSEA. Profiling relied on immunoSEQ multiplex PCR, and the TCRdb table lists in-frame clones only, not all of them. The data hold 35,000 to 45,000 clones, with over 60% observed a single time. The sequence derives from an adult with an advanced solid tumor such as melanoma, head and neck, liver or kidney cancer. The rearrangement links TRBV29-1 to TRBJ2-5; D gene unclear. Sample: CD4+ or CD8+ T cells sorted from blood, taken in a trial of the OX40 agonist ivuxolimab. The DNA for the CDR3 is TGCAGCTGGCTTACGGAGACCCAGTACTTC. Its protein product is CSWLTETQYF.